Listed below are T cell receptor beta chains from one sample, sequenced in a study of monozygotic twins with inflammatory bowel disease. For each CDR3 protein, TCRdb gives one entry from its re-call of the 5' RACE reads, without DNA. The sample has 150,000 to 200,000 distinct CDR3 sequences; the top ten hold over 2.5%. Sequenced: blood. All receptors come from a human donor with ulcerative colitis or Crohn's disease, or a healthy co-twin of an affected twin (not recorded which). Each CDR3 is given with its conserved first and last residue. Fields, in order: V gene, J gene, CDR3 protein.

v_call: TRBV4-3
j_call: TRBJ2-3
cdr3_aa: CASSLAGAYQPTDTQYF

v_call: TRBV7-9
j_call: TRBJ1-1
cdr3_aa: CASSHSRGTEAFF

v_call: TRBV7-2
j_call: TRBJ1-5
cdr3_aa: CASSYYGGHSNQPQHF

v_call: TRBV9
j_call: TRBJ2-1
cdr3_aa: CASTPRDGDNEQFF

v_call: TRBV27
j_call: TRBJ2-1
cdr3_aa: CASSMIGLATASGFYNEQFF

v_call: TRBV6-2/TRBV6-3
j_call: TRBJ2-5
cdr3_aa: CASHLAGVQETQYF

v_call: TRBV7-2
j_call: TRBJ1-1
cdr3_aa: CASSLQYMNTEAFF

v_call: TRBV7-3
j_call: TRBJ1-6
cdr3_aa: CASSSQGGDNSPLHF

v_call: TRBV6-1
j_call: TRBJ2-2
cdr3_aa: CASSVQARGAGELFF

v_call: TRBV7-9
j_call: TRBJ2-7
cdr3_aa: CASSSPGQGDEQYF

v_call: TRBV28
j_call: TRBJ2-7
cdr3_aa: CASTSGGYAYEQYF

v_call: TRBV29-1
j_call: TRBJ2-7
cdr3_aa: CSVVPGQSPYEQYF

v_call: TRBV7-2
j_call: TRBJ2-7
cdr3_aa: CASSPGIEQYF

v_call: TRBV7-9
j_call: TRBJ1-1
cdr3_aa: CASSSSGRNTEAFF

v_call: TRBV3-1
j_call: TRBJ1-1
cdr3_aa: CATTGMNTEAFF

v_call: TRBV6-1
j_call: TRBJ2-3
cdr3_aa: CASRGSGRRTDTQYF

v_call: TRBV9
j_call: TRBJ1-2
cdr3_aa: CASSIVWGSGYTF

v_call: TRBV18
j_call: TRBJ2-1
cdr3_aa: CASSPSLGVNEQFF

v_call: TRBV5-1
j_call: TRBJ2-5
cdr3_aa: CASSPRTAQETQYF